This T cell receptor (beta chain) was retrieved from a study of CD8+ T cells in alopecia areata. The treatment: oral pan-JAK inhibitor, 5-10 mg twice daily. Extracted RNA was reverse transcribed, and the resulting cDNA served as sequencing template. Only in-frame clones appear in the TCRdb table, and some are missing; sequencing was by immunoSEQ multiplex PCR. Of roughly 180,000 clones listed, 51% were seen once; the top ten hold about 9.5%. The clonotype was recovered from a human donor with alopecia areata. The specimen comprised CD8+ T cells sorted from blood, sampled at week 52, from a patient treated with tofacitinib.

This CDR3 is CASSWRSYTGELFF. In DNA form, the CDR3 reads TGTGCCAGCAGTTGGCGGAGTTACACCGGGGAGCTGTTTTTT. The chain combines TRBV27 with TRBJ2-2; D uncertain. V was clipped by 4 bases and J by 3 bases, with 9 bases between them. The CDR3 is made up of 14 amino acids. Germline lookup yields CDR1 MNHEY and CDR2 SMNVEV (reference sequence).